Listed below are T cell receptor beta chains from one sample, sequenced in a study of immune evolution from preneoplasia to lung adenocarcinoma. Clones were read by immunoSEQ multiplex PCR, and TCRdb kept only the in-frame ones, dropping some. In the table there are about 7,500 clones, approximately 80% of which are singletons. The sequenced sample consisted of FFPE invasive lung adenocarcinoma tissue. Receptor source: a person in their 40s with lung adenocarcinoma. Each CDR3 is given with its conserved first and last residue. The order of the fields is D gene, J gene, CDR3 length, clone size, V gene, CDR3 protein, CDR3 DNA. The D gene is left open where the match is weak. For some rows the clone size is stated as once, few or many, or as a class when expanded; others skip it.

d_gene: .
j_gene: TRBJ1-2
len: 13
abundance: .
v_gene: TRBV2
CDR3aa: CASSPERSYGYTF
CDR3nt: TGTGCCAGCAGCCCCGAGCGCTCCTATGGCTACACCTTC

d_gene: .
j_gene: TRBJ2-3
len: 15
abundance: .
v_gene: TRBV19
CDR3aa: CASHTTGGGRDTQYF
CDR3nt: TGTGCCAGCCACACTACAGGCGGGGGCAGGGATACGCAGTATTTT

d_gene: .
j_gene: TRBJ2-5
len: 14
abundance: once
v_gene: TRBV5-8
CDR3aa: CASSLLGGLLTQYF
CDR3nt: TGTGCCAGCAGCTTGTTAGGCGGGCTTTTAACCCAGTACTTC

d_gene: .
j_gene: TRBJ2-5
len: 16
abundance: .
v_gene: TRBV19
CDR3aa: CASSMRSAGIQETQYF
CDR3nt: TGTGCCAGTAGTATGAGAAGTGCGGGGATCCAAGAGACCCAGTACTTC

d_gene: TRBD1
j_gene: TRBJ2-2
len: 14
abundance: .
v_gene: TRBV18
CDR3aa: CASSLGTDTGELFF
CDR3nt: TGTGCCAGCTCACTCGGGACAGACACCGGGGAGCTGTTTTTT

d_gene: .
j_gene: TRBJ1-1
len: 14
abundance: .
v_gene: TRBV7-9
CDR3aa: CASSLDLVNTEAFF
CDR3nt: TGTGCCAGCAGCTTAGACCTAGTGAACACTGAAGCTTTCTTT

d_gene: .
j_gene: TRBJ1-1
len: 15
abundance: .
v_gene: TRBV2
CDR3aa: CASTQMSRRNTEAFF
CDR3nt: TGTGCCAGCACTCAAATGAGTCGGCGGAACACTGAAGCTTTCTTT

d_gene: .
j_gene: TRBJ1-2
len: 14
abundance: few
v_gene: TRBV7-2
CDR3aa: CASSPLGGQEGYTF
CDR3nt: TGTGCCAGCAGCCCCCTCGGGGGGCAGGAGGGCTACACCTTC

d_gene: TRBD1
j_gene: TRBJ1-1
len: 16
abundance: .
v_gene: TRBV30
CDR3aa: CAFGSGTGTLNTEAFF
CDR3nt: TGTGCCTTTGGGTCCGGGACAGGGACCTTGAACACTGAAGCTTTCTTT

d_gene: .
j_gene: TRBJ1-4
len: 15
abundance: .
v_gene: TRBV2
CDR3aa: CASSVLGGGREKLFF
CDR3nt: TGTGCCAGCAGTGTTTTGGGGGGCGGGCGAGAAAAACTGTTTTTT

d_gene: .
j_gene: TRBJ2-1
len: 19
abundance: .
v_gene: TRBV4-1
CDR3aa: CASSGPSLRASRDEDEQFF
CDR3nt: TGCGCCAGCAGCGGACCGAGTCTTCGCGCGTCGAGGGACGAGGATGAGCAGTTCTTC

d_gene: TRBD2
j_gene: TRBJ2-1
len: 14
abundance: .
v_gene: TRBV7-3
CDR3aa: CASSLGLAGTEQFF
CDR3nt: TGTGCCAGCAGCCTGGGACTAGCGGGAACTGAGCAGTTCTTC

d_gene: .
j_gene: TRBJ1-2
len: 13
abundance: .
v_gene: TRBV7-9
CDR3aa: CASSPRVDYGYTF
CDR3nt: TGTGCCAGCAGCCCCAGGGTGGACTATGGCTACACCTTC

d_gene: .
j_gene: TRBJ2-1
len: 18
abundance: .
v_gene: TRBV15
CDR3aa: CATSTITSGRGQYNEQFF
CDR3nt: TGTGCCACCAGCACCATCACTTCCGGGCGGGGGCAATACAATGAGCAGTTCTTC

d_gene: TRBD2
j_gene: TRBJ2-1
len: 14
abundance: few
v_gene: TRBV10-2
CDR3aa: CASSESQRGWEQFF
CDR3nt: TGCGCCAGCAGTGAGTCTCAGCGGGGGTGGGAGCAGTTCTTC

d_gene: TRBD1
j_gene: TRBJ2-1
len: 14
abundance: few
v_gene: TRBV28
CDR3aa: CASSLSQGAREQFF
CDR3nt: TGTGCCAGCAGTTTATCTCAGGGGGCGCGCGAGCAGTTCTTC

d_gene: .
j_gene: TRBJ2-7
len: 15
abundance: few
v_gene: TRBV6-4
CDR3aa: CASSEPGTRDYEQYF
CDR3nt: TGTGCCAGCAGTGAACCGGGGACACGGGACTACGAGCAGTACTTC

d_gene: .
j_gene: TRBJ2-5
len: 16
abundance: .
v_gene: TRBV28
CDR3aa: CASSSDSGTHIGTQYF
CDR3nt: TGTGCCAGCAGTTCAGATTCCGGGACGCATATTGGGACCCAGTACTTC

d_gene: .
j_gene: TRBJ2-4
len: 17
abundance: .
v_gene: TRBV5-3
CDR3aa: CARSLAGGEGSKNIQYF
CDR3nt: TGTGCCAGAAGCTTGGCAGGGGGGGAGGGGTCCAAAAACATTCAGTACTTC

d_gene: .
j_gene: TRBJ1-6
len: 14
abundance: few
v_gene: TRBV9
CDR3aa: CASSVADFNSPLHF
CDR3nt: TGTGCCAGCAGCGTAGCAGACTTCAATTCACCCCTCCACTTT